The TCR beta chain described here comes from a study of T-cell memory formation after mild COVID-19. Looking at the study overall: Clusters were largely donor specific.

General observations from the study: Researchers found some responding clones in pre-infection memory, a sign that cross-reactive memory joined. From day 15 to 85, contracting clones were balanced between CD4 and CD8, whereas later expanders leaned toward CD4+.

TCR alpha and TCR beta cDNA libraries carrying sample barcodes and UMIs came from 5'RACE with constant-segment primers. TCRdb fed the 5' RACE reads into MiXCR, producing one record per CDR3 protein. The repertoire includes 350,000 to 550,000 distinct CDR3 sequences, roughly 18% of them detected once, and roughly 21% sits in the top ten. This clonotype was seen only a few times. Its target is unknown. The sequence derives from a man between 18 and 29 years old who had mild COVID-19 (a few samples of this study predate the infection). Cell type and time point are not known. Sequencing used PBMCs or a T cell subset sorted from them (not recorded which).

Here the CDR3 DNA reads TGTGCCAGCAGGCGCCTAGCGACCAATACGCAGTATTTT. It is translated as CASRRLATNTQYF. The V gene is TRBV7-2, the J gene TRBJ2-3, with a tentative D call TRBD2 (6 bases). From germline, CDR1 is SGHTA and CDR2 FQGNSA. The CDR3 has 13 amino acids. V lost 6 bases, J lost 7 bases, and 14 bases lay in between.